This TCR beta chain stems from a study of T cells after somatic rescue of genetic block. The CDR3 runs 13 residues. Germline lookup yields CDR1 SGHTA and CDR2 FQGNSA. V lost 2 bases and J lost 11, with 10 bases in between. TCRdb keeps only in-frame clones here, not all; method: immunoSEQ multiplex PCR. Of tens of thousands of clones listed, about 90% were seen once; the top ten hold less than 3.5%. The chain combines TRBV7-2 with TRBJ1-6, with a weak D call TRBD1 (6 bases). Sequencing was performed on peripheral blood mononuclear cells (PBMCs). This sequence was found in a middle-aged man. Written as DNA, the CDR3 is TGTGCCAGCAGCTTAAATCAGGGGCCACCCCTCCACTTT. Its translation is CASSLNQGPPLHF.